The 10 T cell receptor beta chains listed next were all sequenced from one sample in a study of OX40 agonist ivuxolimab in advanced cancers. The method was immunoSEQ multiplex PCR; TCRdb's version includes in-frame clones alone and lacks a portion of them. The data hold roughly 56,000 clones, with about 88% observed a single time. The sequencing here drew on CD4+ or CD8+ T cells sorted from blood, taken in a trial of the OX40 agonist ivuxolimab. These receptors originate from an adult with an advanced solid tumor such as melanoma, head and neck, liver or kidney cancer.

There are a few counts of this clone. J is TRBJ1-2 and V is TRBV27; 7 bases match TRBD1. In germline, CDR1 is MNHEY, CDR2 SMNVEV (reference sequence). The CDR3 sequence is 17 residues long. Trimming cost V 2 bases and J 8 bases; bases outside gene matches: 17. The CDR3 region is CASSLKPGIEGAGGYTF. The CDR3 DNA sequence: TGTGCCAGCAGTTTAAAACCCGGGATAGAGGGGGCAGGAGGCTACACCTTC.

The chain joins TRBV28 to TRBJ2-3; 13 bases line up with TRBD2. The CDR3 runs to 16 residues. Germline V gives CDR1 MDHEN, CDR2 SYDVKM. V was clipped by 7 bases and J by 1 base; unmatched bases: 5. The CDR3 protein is CASKLAGGPGTDTQYF. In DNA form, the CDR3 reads TGTGCCAGCAAACTAGCGGGAGGGCCTGGCACAGATACGCAGTATTTT.

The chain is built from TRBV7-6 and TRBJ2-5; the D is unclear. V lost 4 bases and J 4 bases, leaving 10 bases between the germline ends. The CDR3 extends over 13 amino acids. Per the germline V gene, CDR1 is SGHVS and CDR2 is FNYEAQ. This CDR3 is CASSSEPRETQYF. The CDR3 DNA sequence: TGTGCCAGCAGCTCAGAACCCCGAGAGACCCAGTACTTC.

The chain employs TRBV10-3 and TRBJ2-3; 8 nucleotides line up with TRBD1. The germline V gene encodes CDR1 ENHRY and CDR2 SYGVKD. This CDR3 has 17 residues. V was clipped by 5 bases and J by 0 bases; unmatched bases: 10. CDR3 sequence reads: CAISTTDREWSTDTQYF. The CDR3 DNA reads TGTGCCATCAGTACCACGGACAGGGAGTGGAGCACAGATACGCAGTATTTT.

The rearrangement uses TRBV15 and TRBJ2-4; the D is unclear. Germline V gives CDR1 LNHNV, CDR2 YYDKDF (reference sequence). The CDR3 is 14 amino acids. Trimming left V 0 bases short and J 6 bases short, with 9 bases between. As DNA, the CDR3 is TGTGCCACCAGCAGAGATGGCCCAACAAACATTCAGTACTTC. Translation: CATSRDGPTNIQYF.

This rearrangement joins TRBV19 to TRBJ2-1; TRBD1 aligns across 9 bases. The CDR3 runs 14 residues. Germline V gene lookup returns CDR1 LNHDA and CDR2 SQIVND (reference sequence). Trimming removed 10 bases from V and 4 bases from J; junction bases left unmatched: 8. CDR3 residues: CATKPGQGYNEQFF. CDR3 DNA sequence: TGTGCCACCAAACCGGGACAGGGTTACAATGAGCAGTTCTTC.

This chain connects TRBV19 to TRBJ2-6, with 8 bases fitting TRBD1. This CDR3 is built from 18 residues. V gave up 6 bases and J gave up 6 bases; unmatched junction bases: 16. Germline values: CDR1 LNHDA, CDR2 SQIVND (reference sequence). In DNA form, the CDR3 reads TGTGCCAGTAGGACTCTCGGACAGGGAATTCCGGAGGCCAACGTCCTGACTTTC. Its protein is CASRTLGQGIPEANVLTF.

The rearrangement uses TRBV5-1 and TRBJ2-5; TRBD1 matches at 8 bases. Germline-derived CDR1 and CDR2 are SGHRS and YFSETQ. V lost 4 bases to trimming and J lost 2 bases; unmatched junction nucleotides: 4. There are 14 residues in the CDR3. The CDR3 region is CASSGRGLQETQYF. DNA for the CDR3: TGCGCCAGCAGCGGCAGGGGGCTACAAGAGACCCAGTACTTC.

This CDR3 is CASSGGAGDTQYF. DNA of the CDR3: TGTGCCAGCAGCGGGGGGGCAGGTGATACGCAGTATTTT. This chain joins TRBV19 and TRBJ2-3; TRBD2 agrees at 10 bases. V lost 9 bases and J lost 6; bases outside the gene matches: 6. CDR3 length: 13 residues. CDR1 LNHDA and CDR2 SQIVND come from the germline V gene (reference sequence).

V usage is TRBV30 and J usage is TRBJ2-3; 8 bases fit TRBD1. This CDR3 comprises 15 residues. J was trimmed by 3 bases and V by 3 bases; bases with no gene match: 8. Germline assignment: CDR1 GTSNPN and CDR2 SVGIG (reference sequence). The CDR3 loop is CAWRAPDRETDTQYF. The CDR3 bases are TGTGCCTGGAGGGCCCCGGACAGGGAAACAGATACGCAGTATTTT.